The clone carrying this T cell receptor beta chain has a count of ten or more. What it recognizes is unknown. This beta chain is a stray sequence in a library constructed for alpha chains; its clone size is not meaningful. The germline gives CDR1 SNHLY, CDR2 FYNNEI. The germline V and J ends were trimmed by 7 bases and 2 bases, with 11 bases remaining between them. This CDR3 spans 14 amino acids. This sample is part of a study of spatial heterogeneity in lung cancer. Study information: Tumor-region counts of TCR transcripts tracked strongly with a T cell module score from matched bulk RNA-seq.

Sample time point: sample taken at primary tumor resection. Donation came from over 60 patients with untreated early-stage non-small cell lung cancer. Unsorted samples of tumor, nontumor lung or frozen PBMC had their whole RNA sequenced. TCRdb itself ran the 5' RACE reads through MiXCR, one entry per CDR3 protein. The repertoire includes about 14,000 distinct CDR3 sequences, 4.7% of them detected once, and around 16% sits in the top ten. Findings and limits, study-wide: Higher tumor mutation counts went along with higher counts of expanded intratumoral alpha and beta TCRs. The estimated TCR-seq coverage of tumor T cells amounted to about 7.4% when looking at alpha chains and about 14% when looking at beta chains.

The TCR originated in a female donor with early-stage non-small cell lung cancer. The sequences come from lung tumor tissue, collected at surgery. The chain combines TRBV2 with TRBJ2-2, with unresolved D. This CDR3 is CASKKAVNTGELFF. As DNA, the CDR3 is TGTGCCAGCAAAAAGGCAGTAAACACCGGGGAGCTGTTTTTT.